The 21 T cell receptor beta chains below all came from one sample that was sequenced in a study. Using its own MiXCR run on the RT-PCR reads, TCRdb lists one record per CDR3 protein. The sample holds hundreds of thousands of distinct CDR3 sequences, over 12% seen once. Material for sequencing was memory CD4+ T cells from blood. The receptors stem from a female donor in good health, serving as a healthy control.

The table lists this clonotype with many counts. V usage is TRBV15 and J usage is TRBJ2-3; D is unclear. The germline V gene has CDR1 LNHNV and CDR2 YYDKDF (reference sequence). Trimming took 4 bases from V and 3 from J, leaving 5 bases between them. This CDR3 comprises 12 residues. DNA of the CDR3: TGTGCCACCAGCATGGGAACAGATACGCAGTATTTT. Translated: CATSMGTDTQYF.

This clonotype was detected only a few times. One end of the junction does not line up with germline, which may come from a read error. The J gene is TRBJ2-1, the V gene TRBV24-1; 8 nucleotides line up with TRBD2. The CDR3 totals 13 residues. CDR1 and CDR2 (germline): KGHDR, SFDVKD. The CDR3, as DNA: TGTGCCACCAGTGACTGGACTAGCACCAGGTGGTACTTC. Protein sequence: CATSDWTSTRWYF.

This clonotype was detected only a few times. This rearrangement joins TRBV10-3 to TRBJ2-3, with 10 bases identical to TRBD1. J was trimmed by 4 bases and V by 0 bases; bases with no gene match: 4. Germline-derived CDR1 and CDR2 are ENHRY and SYGVKD. The length of the CDR3 is 16 residues. The CDR3 DNA sequence: TGTGCCATCAGTGAGTCGACGGGACAGGGGTCAGATACGCAGTATTTT. This translates into CAISESTGQGSDTQYF.

This clonotype was seen a handful of times. The chain is built from TRBV5-5 and TRBJ1-3; D gene uncertain. The CDR3 covers 15 residues. In germline, CDR1 is SGHKS, CDR2 YYEKEE (reference sequence). The V end was cut by 0 bases, the J end by 2 bases, with 9 bases between. The CDR3 region is CASSLDGQAGNTIYF. The CDR3 region has the DNA TGTGCCAGCAGCTTGGACGGGCAGGCTGGAAACACCATATATTTT.

The rearrangement uses TRBV7-9 and TRBJ1-1; maybe TRBD1 (5 bases). This CDR3 is built from 13 residues. V was pared by 5 bases and J by 5 bases, with 12 bases between. Germline V gene lookup returns CDR1 SEHNR and CDR2 FQNEAQ (reference sequence). As DNA, the CDR3 is TGTGCCAGCAGCACCGGGGGGAGGACTGAAGCTTTCTTT. As protein: CASSTGGRTEAFF.

The chain combines TRBV24-1 with TRBJ2-7; either TRBD1 or TRBD2 may fit D (6 bases each). Germline V gives CDR1 KGHDR, CDR2 SFDVKD. Deletions cut 1 base from V and 6 bases from J, with 9 bases between. This CDR3 has 13 residues. CDR3 sequence (DNA): TGTGCCACCAGTGATTTTTCGGGGGCCGAGCAGTACTTC. It codes for CATSDFSGAEQYF.

CDR3 sequence reads: CSATSGRHNNEQFF. The DNA for the CDR3 is TGCAGTGCGACTAGCGGGAGGCACAACAATGAGCAGTTCTTC. V and J are TRBV20-1 and TRBJ2-1; 13 bases line up with TRBD2. The CDR3 has 14 amino acids. The V segment lost 6 bases and the J segment 5 bases; nucleotides outside the gene matches: 4. The germline CDR1 and CDR2 sequences are DFQATT and SNEGSKA (reference sequence).

This clonotype was seen a few times. The chain has TRBV20-1 and TRBJ1-2; 7 bases fit TRBD1. CDR1 DFQATT and CDR2 SNEGSKA come from the germline V gene (reference sequence). CDR3 size: 14 residues. V was pared by 3 bases and J by 5 bases, with 9 bases of the junction left unmatched. This chain's CDR3 is CSARGDSEGYGYTF. The CDR3 nucleotides read TGCAGTGCTAGGGGGGACAGCGAGGGGTATGGCTACACCTTC.

This clonotype has more than one count but fewer than ten. The chain joins TRBV10-2 to TRBJ2-3; D remains unclear. Looked up from germline, CDR1 is WSHSY and CDR2 is SAAADI. The V end lost 6 bases, the J end lost 2 bases, and 15 bases lay between the germline ends. This CDR3 spans 15 amino acids. DNA for the CDR3: TGCGCCAGCAGGGAAAGACCTGATTCCACAGATACGCAGTATTTT. Residues: CASRERPDSTDTQYF.

The chain combines TRBV2 with TRBJ2-5; 9 bases agree with TRBD2. The CDR3 sequence is 14 residues long. V was pared by 5 bases and J by 2 bases, with 3 bases of the junction left unmatched. Germline CDR1 SNHLY, CDR2 FYNNEI. The CDR3 here is CASSWTSAQETQYF. In DNA, the CDR3 is TGTGCCAGCAGTTGGACTAGCGCTCAAGAGACCCAGTACTTC.

This clonotype was picked up many times. The V gene is TRBV5-1, the J gene TRBJ2-7; 8 bases match TRBD1. V lost 3 bases and J lost 3; bases outside the gene matches: 11. The germline V gene encodes CDR1 SGHRS and CDR2 YFSETQ. This CDR3 is 16 amino acids long. The CDR3 loop is CASSWVPGQVLYEQYF. The CDR3 DNA reads as TGCGCCAGCAGCTGGGTTCCGGGACAGGTACTCTACGAGCAGTACTTC.

V and J are TRBV20-1 and TRBJ2-3; D unresolved. Deletions cut 1 base from V and 0 bases from J, with 8 bases between. Germline assignment: CDR1 DFQATT and CDR2 SNEGSKA (reference sequence). The CDR3 extends over 14 amino acids. This chain's CDR3 is CSARVAKSTDTQYF. DNA for the CDR3: TGCAGTGCTAGAGTGGCCAAAAGCACAGATACGCAGTATTTT.

This clonotype was observed many times. V usage is TRBV7-9 and J usage is TRBJ2-1, with TRBD2 matching over 9 bases. There are 14 residues in the CDR3. V was clipped by 1 base and J by 8 bases; unmatched bases: 3. CDR1 is SEHNR and CDR2 is FQNEAQ in the germline V gene (reference sequence). The CDR3 DNA follows: TGTGCCAGCAGCTTAGGACTAGCGGTCGATGAGCAGTTCTTC. Translation: CASSLGLAVDEQFF.

In its sample, this clonotype was seen many times. This chain links TRBV20-1 with TRBJ2-7; 11 nucleotides match TRBD2. There are 14 residues in the CDR3. Germline V lookup: CDR1 DFQATT, CDR2 SNEGSKA (reference sequence). V lost 3 bases to trimming and J lost 5 bases; unmatched junction nucleotides: 6. The CDR3 DNA reads TGCAGTGCTAGGCTAGCGGGAGGCATCAACGAGCAGTACTTC. It is translated as CSARLAGGINEQYF.

In this sample, this clonotype turned up many times. J is TRBJ2-7 and V is TRBV20-1, with 7 bases aligning to TRBD2. Losses at the gene ends were 6 bases for V and 0 bases for J; bases not matched to a gene: 8. Germline CDR1 and CDR2: DFQATT and SNEGSKA (reference sequence). CDR3 length: 14 amino acids. The CDR3 region has the DNA TGCAGTGCCGATGGCCTAGCGGACTCCTACGAGCAGTACTTC. Its translation is CSADGLADSYEQYF.

The chain couples TRBV3-1 to TRBJ1-1, with D unresolved. V lost 1 base and J lost 8, with 14 bases in between. From germline, CDR1 is LGHDT and CDR2 YNNKEL (reference sequence). This CDR3 spans 14 amino acids. The CDR3 bases are TGTGCCAGCAGCCAAGGGTCAGGAGGTCGGGAAGCTTTCTTT. Translating gives CASSQGSGGREAFF. The complete variable domain, with remaining parts taken from reference TRBV3-1 and TRBJ1-1, reads DTAVSQTPKYLVTQMGNDKSIKCEQNLGHDTMYWYKQDSKKFLKIMFSYNNKELIINETVPNRFSPKSPDKAHLNLHINSLELGDSAVYFCASSQGSGGREAFFGQGTRLTVV.

In its sample, this clonotype was seen many times. The J gene is TRBJ2-5, the V gene TRBV7-8; 7 bases match TRBD2. This CDR3 contains 14 residues. V was clipped by 1 base and J by 4 bases; unmatched bases: 3. Germline CDR1 reads SGHVS; CDR2 reads FQNEAQ. CDR3: CASSLGGLRETQYF. The CDR3 nucleotides are TGTGCCAGCAGCTTAGGGGGACTACGAGAGACCCAGTACTTC.

This chain uses TRBV4-2 with TRBJ1-5; D uncertain. The CDR3 spans 15 residues. Germline V gene sequence: CDR1 LGHNA, CDR2 YNFKEQ. Trimming shortened V by 0 bases and J by 1 base, and 7 bases separated the two germline ends. CDR3 sequence (DNA): TGTGCCAGCAGCCAAGACGACCGAAGCAATCAGCCCCAGCATTTT. Amino acids: CASSQDDRSNQPQHF.

This clonotype was counted only a few times. The chain recombines TRBV25-1 with TRBJ1-6; D gene uncertain. The V gene lost 7 bases and the J gene lost 8 bases, with 12 bases spanning the gap. The CDR3 is 13 amino acids. Per germline, CDR1 MGHDK and CDR2 SYGVNS. This chain's CDR3 is CASNVVRDSPLHF. CDR3 DNA: TGTGCCAGCAACGTAGTCCGGGATTCACCCCTCCACTTT.

This clonotype was seen repeatedly, ten times or more. This chain joins TRBV29-1 and TRBJ2-7; D is unresolved. V was cut by 5 bases and J by 5 bases, with 13 bases left in between. This CDR3 spans 12 amino acids. The germline gives CDR1 SQVTM, CDR2 ANQGSEA. The CDR3 loop is CSVLGAANEQYF. The DNA for the CDR3 is TGCAGCGTTTTAGGAGCAGCTAACGAGCAGTACTTC.

The chain is built from TRBV2 and TRBJ1-2, with D maybe TRBD1 (6 bases). V lost 6 bases and J lost 6, with 17 bases in between. This CDR3 has 14 amino acids. Germline CDR1 is SNHLY and CDR2 is FYNNEI. The CDR3 is CASSLSAGDHGYTF. The CDR3 DNA sequence: TGTGCCAGCAGCCTATCGGCAGGGGATCATGGCTACACCTTC.